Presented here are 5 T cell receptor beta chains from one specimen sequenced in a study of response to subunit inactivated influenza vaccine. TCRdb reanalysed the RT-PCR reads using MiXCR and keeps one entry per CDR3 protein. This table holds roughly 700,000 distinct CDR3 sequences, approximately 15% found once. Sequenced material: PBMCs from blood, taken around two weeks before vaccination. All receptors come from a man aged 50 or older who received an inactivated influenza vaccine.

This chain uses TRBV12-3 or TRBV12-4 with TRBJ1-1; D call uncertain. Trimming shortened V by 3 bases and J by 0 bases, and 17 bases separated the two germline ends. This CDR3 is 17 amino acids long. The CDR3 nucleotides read TGTGCCAGCAGTTTGCTTTCACTATCCACCATGAACACTGAAGCTTTCTTT. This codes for CASSLLSLSTMNTEAFF.

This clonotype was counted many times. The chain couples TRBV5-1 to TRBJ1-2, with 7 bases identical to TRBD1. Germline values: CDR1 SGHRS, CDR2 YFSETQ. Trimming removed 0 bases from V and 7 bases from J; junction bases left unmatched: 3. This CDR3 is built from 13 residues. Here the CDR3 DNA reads TGCGCCAGCAGCTTGGAGGGGGCGAGTGGCTACACCTTC. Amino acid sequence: CASSLEGASGYTF. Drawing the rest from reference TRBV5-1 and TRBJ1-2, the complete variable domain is KAGVTQTPRYLIKTRGQQVTLSCSPISGHRSVSWYQQTPGQGLQFLFEYFSETQRNKGNFPGRFSGRQFSNSRSEMNVSTLELGDSALYLCASSLEGASGYTFGSGTRLTVV.

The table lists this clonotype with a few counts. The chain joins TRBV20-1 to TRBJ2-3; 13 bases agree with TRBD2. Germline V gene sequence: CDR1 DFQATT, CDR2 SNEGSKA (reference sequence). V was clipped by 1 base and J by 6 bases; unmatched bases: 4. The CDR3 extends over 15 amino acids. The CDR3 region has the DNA TGCAGTGCTAGAGGGACTAGCGGGAGTCTGGATACGCAGTATTTT. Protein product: CSARGTSGSLDTQYF.

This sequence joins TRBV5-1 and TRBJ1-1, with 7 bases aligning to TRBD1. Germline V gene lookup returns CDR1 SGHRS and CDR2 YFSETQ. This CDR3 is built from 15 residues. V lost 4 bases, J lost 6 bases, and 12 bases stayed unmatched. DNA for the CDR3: TGCGCCAGCAGCAGGAACAGGGGACCAAGAGCTGAAGCTTTCTTT. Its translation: CASSRNRGPRAEAFF.

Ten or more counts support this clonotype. The CDR3 loop reads CASSASGLAGGREQFF. The CDR3 DNA follows: TGCGCCAGCAGCGCTTCGGGACTAGCGGGGGGGCGGGAGCAGTTCTTC. The chain combines TRBV5-1 with TRBJ2-1; 16 nucleotides match TRBD2. This CDR3 spans 16 amino acids. With V trimmed by 4 bases and J by 10 bases, 8 bases remained unmatched. Germline CDR1 SGHRS, CDR2 YFSETQ. Based on the CDR3 plus reference TRBV5-1 and TRBJ2-1, the full variable domain is KAGVTQTPRYLIKTRGQQVTLSCSPISGHRSVSWYQQTPGQGLQFLFEYFSETQRNKGNFPGRFSGRQFSNSRSEMNVSTLELGDSALYLCASSASGLAGGREQFFGPGTRLTVL.